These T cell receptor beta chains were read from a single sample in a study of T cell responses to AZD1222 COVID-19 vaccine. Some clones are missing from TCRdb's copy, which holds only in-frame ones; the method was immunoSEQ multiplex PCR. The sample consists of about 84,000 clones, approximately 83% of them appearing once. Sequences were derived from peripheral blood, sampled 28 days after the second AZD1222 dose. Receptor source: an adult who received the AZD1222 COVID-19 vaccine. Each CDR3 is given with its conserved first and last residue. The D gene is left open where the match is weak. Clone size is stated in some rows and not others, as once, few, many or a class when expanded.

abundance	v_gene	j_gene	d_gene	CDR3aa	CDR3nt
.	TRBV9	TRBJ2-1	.	CASSEDLHSYNEQFF	TGTGCCAGCAGCGAGGACCTTCACTCCTACAATGAGCAGTTCTTC
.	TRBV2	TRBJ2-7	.	CASSEARGGVF	TGTGCCAGCAGTGAAGCACGGGGCGGGGTGTTC
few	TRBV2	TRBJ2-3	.	CASSPGLGQTNTQYF	TGTGCCAGCAGTCCGGGACTCGGACAAACCAATACGCAGTATTTT
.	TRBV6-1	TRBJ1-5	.	CASSELVGRGYQPQHF	TGTGCCAGCAGTGAACTCGTGGGACGGGGCTATCAGCCCCAGCATTTT
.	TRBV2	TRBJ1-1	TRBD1	CASMRGLITEAFF	TGTGCCAGCATGAGGGGGCTTATCACTGAAGCTTTCTTT
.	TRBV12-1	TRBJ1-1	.	CASSFEDRVYTEAFF	TGTGCCAGCAGCTTTGAGGACAGGGTATACACTGAAGCTTTCTTT
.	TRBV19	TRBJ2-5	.	CASSISGQETQYF	TGTGCCAGTAGTATATCGGGGCAAGAGACCCAGTACTTC
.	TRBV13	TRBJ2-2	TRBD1	CASSLGPDRPLTGELFF	TGTGCCAGCAGCTTAGGCCCGGACAGGCCCCTCACCGGGGAGCTGTTTTTT
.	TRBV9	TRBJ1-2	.	CASSVMSGNYGYTF	TGTGCCAGCAGCGTCATGTCAGGGAACTATGGCTACACCTTC
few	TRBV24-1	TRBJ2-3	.	CATHFGDTQYF	TGTGCCACCCACTTTGGGGATACGCAGTATTTT
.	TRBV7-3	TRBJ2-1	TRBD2	CASSLTDLAGVYNEQFF	TGTGCCAGCAGCTTAACGGATCTAGCGGGGGTCTACAATGAGCAGTTCTTC
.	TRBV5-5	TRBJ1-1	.	CASSLRGTEAFF	TGTGCCAGCAGCTTAAGGGGCACTGAAGCTTTCTTT
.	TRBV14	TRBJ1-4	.	CASSRYRATNEKLFF	TGTGCCAGCAGCCGATACAGGGCCACTAATGAAAAACTGTTTTTT
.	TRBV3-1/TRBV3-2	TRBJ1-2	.	CASSQGRGANYGYTF	TGTGCCAGCAGCCAGGGACGGGGGGCTAACTATGGCTACACCTTC
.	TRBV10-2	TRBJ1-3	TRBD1	CASSPTGIGNTIYF	TGCGCCAGCAGCCCGACAGGGATTGGAAACACCATATATTTT
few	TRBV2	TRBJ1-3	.	CASRQDLFSGNTIYF	TGTGCCAGCAGACAGGACTTGTTCTCTGGAAACACCATATATTTT
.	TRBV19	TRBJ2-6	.	CASSIRQPSGANVLTF	TGTGCCAGTAGTATCCGGCAGCCCTCTGGGGCCAACGTCCTGACTTTC
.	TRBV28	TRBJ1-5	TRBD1	CASSRPRTGVNQPQHF	TGTGCCAGCAGTCGCCCCAGGACAGGGGTCAATCAGCCCCAGCATTTT
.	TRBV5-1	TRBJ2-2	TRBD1	CASSQLSTGGATGELFF	TGCGCCAGCAGCCAATTATCAACAGGGGGCGCAACGGGGGAGCTGTTTTTT
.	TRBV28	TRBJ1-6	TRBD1	CASRGTGNSPLHF	TGTGCCAGCAGGGGGACAGGGAATTCACCCCTCCACTTT
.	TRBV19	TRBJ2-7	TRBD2	CASSKVGGGYEQYF	TGTGCCAGTAGTAAGGTTGGCGGGGGCTACGAGCAGTACTTC
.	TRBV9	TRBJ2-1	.	CASSVDDNEQFF	TGTGCCAGCAGCGTAGACGACAATGAGCAGTTCTTC
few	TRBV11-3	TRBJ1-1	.	CASSVHSNTEAFF	TGTGCCAGCAGCGTCCACTCGAACACTGAAGCTTTCTTT
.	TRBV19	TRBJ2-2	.	CASSLGRPTNTGELFF	TGTGCCAGTAGTCTGGGACGGCCCACGAACACCGGGGAGCTGTTTTTT
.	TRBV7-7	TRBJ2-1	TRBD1	CASSRDRVNEQFF	TGTGCTAGCAGCCGGGACAGGGTCAATGAGCAGTTCTTC
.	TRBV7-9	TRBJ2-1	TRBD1	CASGGTGDYNEQFF	TGTGCCAGCGGCGGGACAGGGGATTACAATGAGCAGTTCTTC
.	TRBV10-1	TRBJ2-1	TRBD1	CASTENRGPYNEQFF	TGCGCCAGTACAGAGAACAGGGGACCCTACAATGAGCAGTTCTTC
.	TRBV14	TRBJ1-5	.	CASSQAGVNQPQHF	TGTGCCAGCAGCCAAGCTGGGGTCAATCAGCCCCAGCATTTT
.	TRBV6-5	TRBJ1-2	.	CASTKLGSSYGYTF	TGTGCCAGCACCAAACTAGGCTCGTCATATGGCTACACCTTC
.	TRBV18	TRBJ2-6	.	CASSLRVDGANVLTF	TGTGCCAGCTCACTCAGGGTGGATGGGGCCAACGTCCTGACTTTC
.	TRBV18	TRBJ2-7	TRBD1	CASSLGTAFEQYF	TGTGCCAGCTCACTGGGGACAGCTTTCGAGCAGTACTTC
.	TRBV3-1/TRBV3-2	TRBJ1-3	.	CASSQMGGGNTIYF	TGTGCCAGCAGCCAGATGGGGGGCGGAAACACCATATATTTT
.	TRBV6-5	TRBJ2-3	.	CASSLNRDPDTQYF	TGTGCCAGCAGTTTAAACCGGGACCCAGATACGCAGTATTTT
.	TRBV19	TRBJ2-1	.	CASSIDLYGDIYNEQFF	TGTGCCAGTAGTATAGATCTATATGGGGACATATACAATGAGCAGTTCTTC
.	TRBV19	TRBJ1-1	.	CASSLRGFTEAFF	TGTGCCAGTAGTTTGAGGGGGTTTACTGAAGCTTTCTTT
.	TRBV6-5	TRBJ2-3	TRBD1	CATQRDRAADTQYF	TGTGCCACCCAAAGGGACAGGGCGGCAGATACGCAGTATTTT
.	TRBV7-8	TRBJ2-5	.	CASSSPETQYF	TGTGCCAGCAGCTCACCCGAGACCCAGTACTTC
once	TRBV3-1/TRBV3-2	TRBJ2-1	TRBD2	CASSHIGLAGGLDEQFF	TGTGCCAGCAGCCACATCGGACTAGCGGGGGGGTTAGATGAGCAGTTCTTC
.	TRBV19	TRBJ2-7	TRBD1	CASSHRQGAREQYF	TGTGCCAGTAGCCACCGACAGGGGGCTAGGGAGCAGTACTTC
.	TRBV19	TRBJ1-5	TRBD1	CASSQGGGQPQHF	TGTGCCAGTTCTCAGGGAGGGGGCCAGCCCCAGCATTTT
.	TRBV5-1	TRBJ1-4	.	CASSLDRYNEKLFF	TGCGCCAGCAGCTTAGACAGATATAATGAAAAACTGTTTTTT
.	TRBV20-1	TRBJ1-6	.	CSASAEGSSSPLHF	TGCAGTGCTAGTGCCGAGGGCAGTAGTTCACCCCTCCACTTT
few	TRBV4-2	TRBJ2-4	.	CASSQDRSGKNIQYF	TGTGCCAGCAGCCAAGATCGGTCAGGCAAAAACATTCAGTACTTC
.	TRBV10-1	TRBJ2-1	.	CASSADSTFSYNEQFF	TGCGCCAGCAGCGCTGACAGTACATTCTCCTACAATGAGCAGTTCTTC